This T cell receptor beta chain appears in the sequencing data of a study of blood T cell repertoires in COVID-19. Authors' data handling: Estimation of nucleated cell counts relied on the amplification of reference gene primers. Clones were read by immunoSEQ multiplex PCR, and TCRdb kept only the in-frame ones, dropping some. V and J calls and clone size are given by that table; D and trimming were obtained from the DNA. The table has a few hundred thousand clones, just over 85% seen once. The CDR3 contains 17 residues. J was trimmed by 0 bases and V by 7 bases; bases with no gene match: 10. Germline CDR1 reads LNHDA; CDR2 reads SQIVND (reference sequence).

Sequenced input: peripheral blood. The gene calls are TRBV19 and TRBJ1-5; 9 bases line up with TRBD1. This sequence originates from a woman aged 25 to 39 with active or convalescent COVID-19. In DNA, the CDR3 is TGTGCCAGTACCCCGGGACAGGGTTTTTATAGCAATCAGCCCCAGCATTTT. Translating gives CASTPGQGFYSNQPQHF.